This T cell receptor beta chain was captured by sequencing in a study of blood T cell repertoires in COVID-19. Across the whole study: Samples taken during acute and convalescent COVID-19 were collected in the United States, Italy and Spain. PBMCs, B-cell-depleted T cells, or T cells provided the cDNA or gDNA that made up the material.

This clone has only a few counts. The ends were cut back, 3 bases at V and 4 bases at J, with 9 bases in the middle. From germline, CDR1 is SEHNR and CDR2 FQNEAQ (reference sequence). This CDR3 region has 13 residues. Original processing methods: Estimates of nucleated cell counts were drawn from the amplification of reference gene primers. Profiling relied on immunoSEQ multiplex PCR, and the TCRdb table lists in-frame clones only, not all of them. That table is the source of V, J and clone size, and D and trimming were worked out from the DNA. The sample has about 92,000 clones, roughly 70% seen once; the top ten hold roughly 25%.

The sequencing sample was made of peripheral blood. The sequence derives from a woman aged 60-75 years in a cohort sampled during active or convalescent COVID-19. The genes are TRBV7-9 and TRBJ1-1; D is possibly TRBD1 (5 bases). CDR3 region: CASSFGAPTEAFF. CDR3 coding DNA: TGTGCCAGCAGCTTTGGGGCTCCCACTGAAGCTTTCTTT.